This is a list of T cell receptor beta chains from one sample in a study of cytomegalovirus exposure and HLA in healthy donors. Repertoires were generated with immunoSEQ multiplex PCR, while TCRdb's copy carries only in-frame clones and drops some. The sample yields roughly 140,000 clones, about 74% seen once. Material for sequencing was PBMCs. The receptor set was obtained from a woman aged 45-59 years in good health and CMV-seronegative. Both conserved end residues are part of each CDR3.

CDR3aa: CASSTGTDIYEQYF; j_gene: TRBJ2-7; len: 14; v_gene: TRBV19
CDR3aa: CASSHTDRPDGYTF; j_gene: TRBJ1-2; len: 14; v_gene: TRBV7-9
CDR3aa: CASSTRFSGATDTQYF; j_gene: TRBJ2-3; len: 16; v_gene: TRBV19
CDR3aa: CASSQGRLVQNTGELFF; j_gene: TRBJ2-2; len: 17; v_gene: TRBV4-1
CDR3aa: CASSDRVAGNTIYF; j_gene: TRBJ1-3; len: 14; v_gene: TRBV9
CDR3aa: CASSSSRGQGKGETQYF; j_gene: TRBJ2-5; len: 17; v_gene: TRBV5-1
CDR3aa: CASSWGGTTEAFF; j_gene: TRBJ1-1; len: 13; v_gene: TRBV19
CDR3aa: CASSLDGGRGAHTF; j_gene: TRBJ1-2; len: 14; v_gene: TRBV5-1
CDR3aa: CASSILTGTGNTIYF; j_gene: TRBJ1-3; len: 15; v_gene: TRBV7-2
CDR3aa: CASSYGLAGNNEQFF; j_gene: TRBJ2-1; len: 15; v_gene: TRBV7-3
CDR3aa: CSVLTGARAYEQYF; j_gene: TRBJ2-7; len: 14; v_gene: TRBV29-1
CDR3aa: CASSSRRSGGNYYEQYF; j_gene: .; len: 17; v_gene: TRBV28
CDR3aa: CASSFGDRFHEQFF; j_gene: TRBJ2-1; len: 14; v_gene: TRBV28
CDR3aa: CASSEGDRGIQPQHF; j_gene: TRBJ1-5; len: 15; v_gene: TRBV6-1
CDR3aa: CASSPPGQTSNYGYTF; j_gene: TRBJ1-2; len: 16; v_gene: TRBV18
CDR3aa: CASSEDRQAGSPLHF; j_gene: TRBJ1-6; len: 15; v_gene: TRBV6-1
CDR3aa: CASARTGYLNTEAFF; j_gene: TRBJ1-1; len: 15; v_gene: TRBV2
CDR3aa: CASSYTGSGDYGYTF; j_gene: TRBJ1-2; len: 15; v_gene: TRBV7-2
CDR3aa: CASSLGDRGNTEAFF; j_gene: TRBJ1-1; len: 15; v_gene: TRBV7-8
CDR3aa: CASSLGTSEGYEQYF; j_gene: TRBJ2-7; len: 15; v_gene: TRBV19
CDR3aa: CASSESTSGNQPQHF; j_gene: TRBJ1-5; len: 15; v_gene: TRBV2
CDR3aa: CASSVGSSYNSPLHF; j_gene: TRBJ1-6; len: 15; v_gene: TRBV28
CDR3aa: CASSEARRDPNQPQHF; j_gene: TRBJ1-5; len: 16; v_gene: TRBV2
CDR3aa: CASSQEGDGGNTIYF; j_gene: TRBJ1-3; len: 15; v_gene: TRBV4-3
CDR3aa: CASSLAGGWEGYTF; j_gene: TRBJ1-2; len: 14; v_gene: TRBV5-5
CDR3aa: CASMQAYEQYF; j_gene: TRBJ2-7; len: 11; v_gene: TRBV19
CDR3aa: CASSLRRVDNEQFF; j_gene: TRBJ2-1; len: 14; v_gene: TRBV7-8
CDR3aa: CASRAGTGSYNEQFF; j_gene: TRBJ2-1; len: 15; v_gene: TRBV28
CDR3aa: CASSPDLEGKQYF; j_gene: TRBJ2-7; len: 13; v_gene: TRBV18
CDR3aa: CASSFGTGNSPLHF; j_gene: TRBJ1-6; len: 14; v_gene: TRBV5-1
CDR3aa: CASSPTSITGTGTEAFF; j_gene: TRBJ1-1; len: 17; v_gene: TRBV18
CDR3aa: CASSRGQGGTYEQYF; j_gene: TRBJ2-7; len: 15; v_gene: TRBV7-9
CDR3aa: CASRPLTGGVGYEQYF; j_gene: TRBJ2-7; len: 16; v_gene: TRBV2
CDR3aa: CASSQVWGLDSPLHF; j_gene: TRBJ1-6; len: 15; v_gene: TRBV14
CDR3aa: CASSSYRRQTSYEQYF; j_gene: TRBJ2-7; len: 16; v_gene: TRBV6-5
CDR3aa: CASSDPLPLHF; j_gene: TRBJ1-6; len: 11; v_gene: TRBV6-1
CDR3aa: CASSEGGASYNSPLHF; j_gene: TRBJ1-6; len: 16; v_gene: TRBV6-1
CDR3aa: CASSPGLAGGPSTDTQYF; j_gene: TRBJ2-3; len: 18; v_gene: TRBV5-1
CDR3aa: CASSRGTGYEQYF; j_gene: TRBJ2-7; len: 13; v_gene: TRBV7-3
CDR3aa: CASSFQGDTNYGYTF; j_gene: TRBJ1-2; len: 15; v_gene: TRBV5-5
CDR3aa: CASSPDRRETQYF; j_gene: TRBJ2-5; len: 13; v_gene: TRBV13
CDR3aa: CASSLADIKNTEAFF; j_gene: TRBJ1-1; len: 15; v_gene: TRBV18
CDR3aa: CASSVESGEDTQYF; j_gene: TRBJ2-3; len: 14; v_gene: TRBV9
CDR3aa: CASSGPGGVGANVLTF; j_gene: TRBJ2-6; len: 16; v_gene: TRBV6-1
CDR3aa: CASSLGTASRELFF; j_gene: TRBJ2-2; len: 14; v_gene: TRBV5-4
CDR3aa: CASMLVGAREAFF; j_gene: TRBJ1-1; len: 13; v_gene: TRBV19
CDR3aa: CTSSQVAGGPKVIDEQFF; j_gene: TRBJ2-1; len: 18; v_gene: TRBV1
CDR3aa: CASSQVRTNTGELFF; j_gene: TRBJ2-2; len: 15; v_gene: TRBV4-3
CDR3aa: CSGARVPPDYGYTF; j_gene: TRBJ1-2; len: 14; v_gene: TRBV29-1
CDR3aa: CASSPGIADPYEQYF; j_gene: TRBJ2-7; len: 15; v_gene: TRBV18
CDR3aa: CASSSGNQPQHF; j_gene: TRBJ1-5; len: 12; v_gene: TRBV7-9